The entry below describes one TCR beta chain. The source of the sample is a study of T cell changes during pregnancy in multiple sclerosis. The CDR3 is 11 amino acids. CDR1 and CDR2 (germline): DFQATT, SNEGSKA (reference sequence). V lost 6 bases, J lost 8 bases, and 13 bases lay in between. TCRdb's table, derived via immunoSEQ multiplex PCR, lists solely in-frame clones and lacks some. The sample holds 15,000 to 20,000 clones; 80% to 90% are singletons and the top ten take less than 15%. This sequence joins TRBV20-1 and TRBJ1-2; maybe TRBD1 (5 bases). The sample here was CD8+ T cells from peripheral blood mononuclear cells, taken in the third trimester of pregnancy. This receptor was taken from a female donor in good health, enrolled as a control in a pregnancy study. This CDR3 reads CSAWGESGYTF. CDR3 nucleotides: TGCAGTGCCTGGGGGGAGAGCGGCTACACCTTC.